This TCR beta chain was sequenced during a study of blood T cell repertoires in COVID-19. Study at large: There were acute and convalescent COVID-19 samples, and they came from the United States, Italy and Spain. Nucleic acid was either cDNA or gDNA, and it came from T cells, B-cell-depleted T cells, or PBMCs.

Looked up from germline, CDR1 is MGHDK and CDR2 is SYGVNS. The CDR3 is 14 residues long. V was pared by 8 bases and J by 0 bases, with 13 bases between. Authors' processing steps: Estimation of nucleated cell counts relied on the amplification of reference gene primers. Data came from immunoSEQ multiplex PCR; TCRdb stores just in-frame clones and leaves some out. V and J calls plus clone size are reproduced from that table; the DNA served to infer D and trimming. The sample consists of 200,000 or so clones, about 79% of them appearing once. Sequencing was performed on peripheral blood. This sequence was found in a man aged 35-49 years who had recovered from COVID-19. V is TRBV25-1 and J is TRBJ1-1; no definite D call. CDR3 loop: CASRLSGVNTEAFF. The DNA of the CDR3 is TGTGCCAGCCGGTTGTCGGGAGTGAACACTGAAGCTTTCTTT. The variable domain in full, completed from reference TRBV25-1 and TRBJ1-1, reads EADIYQTPRYLVIGTGKKITLECSQTMGHDKMYWYQQDPGMELHLIHYSYGVNSTEKGDLSSESTVSRIRTEHFPLTLESARPSHTSQYLCASRLSGVNTEAFFGQGTRLTVV.